This passage covers 20 T cell receptor beta chains from one sample sequenced in a study of technical replicates of blood from several donors. Measured with immunoSEQ multiplex PCR; TCRdb has only the in-frame clones, and not every one. The data show more than 90,000 clones, approximately 95% seen once. Sequenced sample: T cells isolated from PBMCs. The receptors come from a human donor in good health.

The V gene is TRBV6-5, the J gene TRBJ1-2; TRBD1 aligns across 8 bases. This CDR3 is built from 14 residues. V dropped 2 bases and J dropped 8; count of bases not matched to a gene: 7. Germline assignment: CDR1 MNHEY and CDR2 SVGAGI. The CDR3 region is CASSYRQGIGGYTF. The CDR3 DNA is TGTGCCAGCAGTTACCGACAGGGGATAGGGGGCTACACCTTC.

V usage is TRBV5-4 and J usage is TRBJ2-7; 8 bases align to TRBD2. In germline, CDR1 is SGHNT, CDR2 YYREEE (reference sequence). CDR3 length: 19 residues. J lost 5 bases, V lost 5 bases, and 24 bases had no gene match. For the CDR3, the DNA is TGTGCCAGCAGTTATTTAGCGGGACCTCCCAGTATATTTATCGACGAGCAGTACTTC. Its protein is CASSYLAGPPSIFIDEQYF.

The chain carries TRBV9 and TRBJ1-1, with unresolved D. The germline CDR1 and CDR2 sequences are SGDLS and YYNGEE. The ends were cut back, 2 bases at V and 0 bases at J, with 11 bases in the middle. CDR3 length: 15 amino acids. CDR3 bases: TGTGCCAGCAGCGTGTCCTTTAACATGAACACTGAAGCTTTCTTT. It yields the protein CASSVSFNMNTEAFF.

The chain has TRBV19 and TRBJ1-1, with D possibly matching TRBD1 (6 bases). Germline lookup yields CDR1 LNHDA and CDR2 SQIVND (reference sequence). The CDR3 runs 17 residues. V was pared by 8 bases and J by 4 bases, with 26 bases between. In DNA form, the CDR3 reads TGTGCCAGTGGAGGGGGGAGGGCAGGGAGTTGGGGCACTGAAGCTTTCTTT. Translating gives CASGGGRAGSWGTEAFF.

This chain uses TRBV19 with TRBJ2-7, with 10 bases identical to TRBD2. The V gene end was trimmed by 4 bases and the J gene end by 5 bases; junction bases not matched to a gene: 5. The CDR3 is 14 amino acids. From germline, CDR1 is LNHDA and CDR2 SQIVND (reference sequence). The CDR3 region is CASSRLAGDHEQYF. CDR3 in DNA: TGTGCCAGTAGTAGGCTAGCGGGAGATCACGAGCAGTACTTC.

The genes are TRBV6-1 and TRBJ1-2, with D possibly being TRBD1 (5 bases). CDR3 length: 13 residues. Trimming left V 3 bases short and J 2 bases short, with 7 bases between. Germline CDR1 and CDR2: MNHNS and SASEGT. CDR3 DNA sequence: TGTGCCAGCAGTGAGACAGCCAACTATGGCTACACCTTC. Its protein is CASSETANYGYTF.

The chain carries TRBV7-8 and TRBJ2-4, with 7 positions matching TRBD1. Trimming removed 5 bases from V and 1 base from J; junction bases left unmatched: 14. Germline assignment: CDR1 SGHVS and CDR2 FQNEAQ. This CDR3 is 18 amino acids long. CDR3 sequence reads: CASSRIKQGREAKNIQYF. CDR3 nucleotide sequence: TGTGCCAGCAGCCGAATTAAACAGGGGAGAGAGGCCAAAAACATTCAGTACTTC.

CDR3 in amino acids: CASSLSGTGELFF. In nucleotides, the CDR3 is TGTGCCAGCAGCTTATCAGGCACCGGGGAGCTGTTTTTT. V and J are TRBV7-3 and TRBJ2-2; no reliable D call. CDR1 is SGHTA, CDR2 FQGTGA, per germline. This CDR3 is 13 amino acids long. The V end was cut by 2 bases, the J end by 4 bases, with 5 bases between.

The CDR3 DNA follows: TGTGCCAGCAGCTTGAGACAGACCTACAATGAGCAGTTCTTC. It specifies CASSLRQTYNEQFF. This chain links TRBV11-3 with TRBJ2-1, with D possibly TRBD1 on 5 matching bases. This CDR3 is built from 14 residues. V was pared by 3 bases and J by 2 bases, with 8 bases between. CDR1 and CDR2 from the germline V gene are SGHNT and YENEEA.

CDR3 sequence: CAGGLNQPQHF. The CDR3 DNA is TGTGCCGGGGGACTTAATCAGCCCCAGCATTTT. The chain employs TRBV19 and TRBJ1-5, with D perhaps matching TRBD1 (5 bases). The V and J ends lost 11 bases and 4 bases respectively, with 9 bases between them. The CDR3 runs to 11 residues. The germline gives CDR1 LNHDA, CDR2 SQIVND (reference sequence).

This clone was detected only once. For the CDR3, the DNA is TGCGCCACCAGGGGACATGGGCGGCACGAGCAGTACTTC. It is translated as CATRGHGRHEQYF. The chain links TRBV10-2 to TRBJ2-7; maybe TRBD1 (6 bases). The CDR3 contains 13 residues. The V end was cut by 10 bases, the J end by 5 bases, with 18 bases between. Per germline, CDR1 WSHSY and CDR2 SAAADI.

The chain has TRBV27 and TRBJ2-1; weak D call: TRBD2 (5 bases). CDR3 size: 14 residues. From germline, CDR1 is MNHEY and CDR2 SMNVEV (reference sequence). V was cut by 5 bases and J by 8 bases, with 16 bases left in between. Written as DNA, the CDR3 is TGTGCCAGCAGTCTTCTGGACTCCCTCGATGAGCAGTTCTTC. It encodes CASSLLDSLDEQFF.

The CDR3 DNA is TGTGCCATCAGTGAGGGGACTGGAGGCTACACTGAAGCTTTCTTT. This codes for CAISEGTGGYTEAFF. The chain employs TRBV10-3 and TRBJ1-1; D may be TRBD1 (5 bases). Germline V gene sequence: CDR1 ENHRY, CDR2 SYGVKD. The CDR3 loop spans 15 amino acids. V was clipped by 2 bases and J by 3 bases, with 13 bases between them.

The chain couples TRBV28 to TRBJ2-5; D is perhaps TRBD2 (6 bases). This CDR3 is built from 14 residues. Trimming pared 5 bases from V and 5 bases from J, leaving 15 bases between. Germline values: CDR1 MDHEN, CDR2 SYDVKM. CDR3 in amino acids: CASSASGLAETQYF. CDR3 coding DNA: TGTGCCAGCAGTGCCAGCGGGCTAGCTGAGACCCAGTACTTC.

The V call is TRBV5-1, the J call TRBJ2-1; TRBD2 matches 14 bases. J gave up 7 bases and V 5 bases, and 8 bases lay outside the gene matches. Germline CDR1 is SGHRS and CDR2 is YFSETQ. The CDR3 is 16 amino acids. The CDR3 region is CASRKGLAGELNEQFF. For the CDR3, the DNA is TGCGCCAGCAGAAAGGGACTAGCGGGAGAATTAAATGAGCAGTTCTTC.

The gene calls are TRBV14 and TRBJ1-2; TRBD1 agrees at 8 bases. With V trimmed by 1 base and J by 4 bases, 8 bases remained unmatched. Germline values: CDR1 SGHDN, CDR2 FVKESK. This CDR3 is built from 16 residues. In DNA, the CDR3 is TGTGCCAGCAGCCAAGGGACAGGGACCCGGGTCTATGGCTACACCTTC. This translates into CASSQGTGTRVYGYTF.

The V and J genes are TRBV7-2 and TRBJ1-1; 7 bases match TRBD1. Germline assignment: CDR1 SGHTA and CDR2 FQGNSA. This CDR3 spans 14 amino acids. The J segment lost 1 base and the V segment lost 3 bases, leaving 2 bases of the junction unmatched. The chain's CDR3 is CASSFDRANTEAFF. The CDR3 region has the DNA TGTGCCAGCAGCTTTGACAGGGCGAACACTGAAGCTTTCTTT.

The V and J genes are TRBV13 and TRBJ2-7; 9 bases map to TRBD1. The CDR3 is 16 residues long. The junction had 9 bases not matched to a gene; V was cut back by 4 bases and J by 2 bases. Per the germline V gene, CDR1 is PRHDT and CDR2 is FYEKMQ (reference sequence). This CDR3 is CASSSNPGQGTYEQYF. The CDR3, as DNA: TGTGCCAGCAGCTCCAATCCGGGACAGGGCACCTACGAGCAGTACTTC. Full variable domain (outside the CDR3, taken from reference TRBV13 and TRBJ2-7): AAGVIQSPRHLIKEKRETATLKCYPIPRHDTVYWYQQGPGQDPQFLISFYEKMQSDKGSIPDRFSAQQFSDYHSELNMSSLELGDSALYFCASSSNPGQGTYEQYFGPGTRLTVT.

This rearrangement joins TRBV29-1 to TRBJ2-2; weak D call: TRBD2 (7 bases). CDR3 length equals 15 residues. CDR1 SQVTM and CDR2 ANQGSEA come from the germline V gene. Trimming left V 1 base short and J 3 bases short, with 12 bases between. For the CDR3, the DNA is TGCAGCGTTGAAGGTTCCGGGGGGCACACCGGGGAGCTGTTTTTT. Protein: CSVEGSGGHTGELFF.

The genes are TRBV27 and TRBJ2-2; maybe TRBD2 (6 bases). The length of the CDR3 is 15 residues. Per germline, CDR1 MNHEY and CDR2 SMNVEV (reference sequence). Trimming removed 3 bases from V and 0 bases from J, with 8 bases in between. CDR3 sequence: CASSFSGANTGELFF. As DNA, the CDR3 is TGTGCCAGCAGTTTTAGCGGAGCGAACACCGGGGAGCTGTTTTTT.